Here is one T cell receptor (beta chain) with its context. Antigen: not known. The CDR3 length is 15 residues. Germline V gene data show CDR1 as SGHAT and CDR2 as FQDESV (reference sequence). V lost 1 base, J lost 2 bases, and 10 bases lay in between. Patients all relapsed after autologous stem cell transplantation, and there was variation in brentuximab vedotin exposure. Data came from immunoSEQ multiplex PCR; TCRdb stores just in-frame clones and leaves some out. The repertoire holds around 12,000 clones, approximately 81% seen once, with 34% in the top ten. This entry belongs to a study of PD-1 blockade in classical Hodgkin lymphoma. Findings and caveats of the study: Exclusion covered patients beginning nivolumab under 1 year post-ASCT.

This receptor was taken from a human donor with classical Hodgkin lymphoma. The chain carries TRBV11-1 and TRBJ2-3; D is unresolved. The material sequenced was peripheral blood mononuclear cells (PBMCs), taken at baseline. In nucleotides, the CDR3 is TGTGCCAGCAGCTTAGTACGAACTAACACAGATACGCAGTATTTT. It translates to CASSLVRTNTDTQYF.